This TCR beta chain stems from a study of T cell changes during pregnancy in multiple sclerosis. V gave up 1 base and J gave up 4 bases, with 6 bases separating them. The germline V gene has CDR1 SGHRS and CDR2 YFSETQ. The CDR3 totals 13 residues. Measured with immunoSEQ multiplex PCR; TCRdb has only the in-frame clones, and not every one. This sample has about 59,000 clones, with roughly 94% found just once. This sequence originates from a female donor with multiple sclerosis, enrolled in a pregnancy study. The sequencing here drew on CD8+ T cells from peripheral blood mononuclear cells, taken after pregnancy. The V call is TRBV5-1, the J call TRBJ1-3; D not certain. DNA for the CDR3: TGCGCCAGCAGCTTGTCCGCGGGAAACACCATATATTTT. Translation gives CASSLSAGNTIYF.